This passage covers 18 T cell receptor beta chains from one sample sequenced in a study of identical twins. One entry per CDR3 protein, called by TCRdb with MiXCR from the 5' RACE reads. The sample consists of 750,000 to 950,000 distinct CDR3 sequences, roughly an eighth of them appearing once. These data were also filed under a second study, of yellow fever vaccine responses in identical twins.

The sequencing input was PBMCs. All receptors come from a woman between 18 and 29 years old in good health.

The V and J genes are TRBV6-5 and TRBJ1-3; maybe TRBD1 (6 bases). The germline V gene has CDR1 MNHEY and CDR2 SVGAGI. This CDR3 is 17 amino acids long. Trimming removed 3 bases at V and 0 bases at J, with 15 bases between. CDR3 protein: CASSYGGGGSSGNTIYF. Here the CDR3 DNA reads TGTGCCAGCAGTTATGGAGGGGGGGGAAGCTCTGGAAACACCATATATTTT.

This clonotype showed up just a few times. The chain combines TRBV12-3 or TRBV12-4 with TRBJ1-6; the D gene is possibly TRBD1 (6 bases). V shed 9 bases and J shed 4 bases, with 13 bases lying between them. CDR3 length equals 14 residues. The DNA of the CDR3 is TGTGCCAGTCGGGGCAGGGGATATAATTCACCCCTCCACTTT. Translation gives CASRGRGYNSPLHF.

The gene calls are TRBV7-6 and TRBJ2-2, with no clear D. Trimming cost V 1 base and J 6 bases, with 12 bases left between them. CDR3 length equals 15 residues. Germline V gene lookup returns CDR1 SGHVS and CDR2 FNYEAQ. In DNA form, the CDR3 reads TGTGCCAGCAGCTTAGGGGCTGGGTCCGCCGGGGAGCTGTTTTTT. This sequence encodes CASSLGAGSAGELFF.

This clonotype was seen more than once but under ten times. This chain joins TRBV12-3 or TRBV12-4 and TRBJ2-2; 11 positions agree with TRBD1. V was clipped by 3 bases and J by 7 bases; unmatched bases: 7. This CDR3 is 16 amino acids long. This CDR3 is CASSFWDRGLVGELFF. The CDR3 nucleotides are TGTGCCAGCAGTTTCTGGGACAGGGGGTTGGTCGGGGAGCTGTTTTTT.

This clonotype has just a few counts. The V call is TRBV4-1, the J call TRBJ2-7; D may be TRBD1 or TRBD2 (5 bases each). The CDR3 contains 17 residues. Germline V CDR1 and CDR2: MGHRA, YSYEKL. V lost 0 bases and J lost 3, with 18 bases in between. The CDR3 spells CASSQEGWGMGNYEQYF. CDR3 DNA sequence: TGCGCCAGCAGCCAAGAAGGATGGGGGATGGGGAACTACGAGCAGTACTTC.

This clonotype was seen a single time. The rearrangement uses TRBV11-2 and TRBJ2-7; D tentatively reads TRBD1 or TRBD2 (5 bases each). Germline V gene data show CDR1 as SGHAT and CDR2 as FQNNGV. This CDR3 has 14 residues. The V end was cut by 3 bases, the J end by 3 bases, with 12 bases between. CDR3 in amino acids: CASSFSGTGYEQYF. CDR3 coding DNA: TGTGCCAGCAGCTTCTCCGGGACCGGCTACGAGCAGTACTTC.

Details on this clonotype: Being one base from a much bigger clone, this may be a read error. The V gene is TRBV11-1, the J gene TRBJ2-3; D is uncertain. The CDR3 consists of 13 residues. CDR1 is SGHAT and CDR2 is FQDESV in the germline V gene (reference sequence). CDR3 amino acids: CASGFYFTDTQYF. CDR3 nucleotides: TGTGCCAGCGGCTTCTACTTCACAGATACGCAGTATTTT.

This clonotype turned up a few times. The genes are TRBV28 and TRBJ2-2; 11 bases agree with TRBD1. CDR3 size: 17 residues. CDR1 is MDHEN and CDR2 is SYDVKM in the germline V gene. Trimming took 2 bases from V and 5 from J; bases not matched to a gene: 7. Written as DNA, the CDR3 is TGTGCCAGCAGTTTACCGCTGGACAGGGGGCGAACCGGGGAGCTGTTTTTT. Amino acid sequence: CASSLPLDRGRTGELFF.

The J gene is TRBJ2-1, the V gene TRBV2, with a weak D call TRBD1 (6 bases). The CDR3 runs to 15 residues. Germline V gives CDR1 SNHLY, CDR2 FYNNEI. V was trimmed by 4 bases and J by 0 bases, leaving 10 bases between them. In DNA, the CDR3 is TGTGCCAGCAGTGGGGGGCGGATCTCCTACAATGAGCAGTTCTTC. Protein: CASSGGRISYNEQFF.

The chain employs TRBV28 and TRBJ2-1; no reliable D call. V gave up 3 bases and J gave up 12 bases, with 18 bases separating them. This CDR3 is built from 14 residues. Germline lookup yields CDR1 MDHEN and CDR2 SYDVKM. The CDR3 coding sequence is TGTGCCAGCAGTTTTAGTTCAACGCGAGTGGTGCAGTTCTTC. Amino acids: CASSFSSTRVVQFF.

This clonotype has only a few counts. V is TRBV9 and J is TRBJ2-3, with D perhaps TRBD1 or TRBD2 (6 bases each). CDR1 and CDR2 from the germline V gene are SGDLS and YYNGEE. The CDR3 is made up of 16 amino acids. The V end lost 0 bases, the J end lost 3 bases, and 14 bases lay between the germline ends. The CDR3 coding sequence is TGTGCCAGCAGCGTAGTTTCGGGGGCAATGACAGATACGCAGTATTTT. Amino acid sequence: CASSVVSGAMTDTQYF.

The chain uses TRBV29-1 and TRBJ2-3; 10 bases align to TRBD1. The CDR3 consists of 14 residues. V dropped 7 bases and J dropped 5; count of bases not matched to a gene: 9. CDR1 and CDR2 from the germline V gene are SQVTM and ANQGSEA. The CDR3 sequence: CSGTDRGLVDTQYF. CDR3 DNA: TGCAGCGGGACCGACAGGGGGCTAGTAGATACGCAGTATTTT.

V gene TRBV7-2 combines with J gene TRBJ2-1, with D uncertain. The CDR3 is 16 residues long. The V gene's germline CDR1 is SGHTA and CDR2 FQGNSA. V was cut by 1 base and J by 0 bases, with 10 bases left in between. This CDR3 reads CASSLVLLLSYNEQFF. The CDR3 DNA is TGTGCCAGCAGCTTAGTTCTACTTCTCTCCTACAATGAGCAGTTCTTC. Supplemented by reference TRBV7-2 and TRBJ2-1, the full variable domain reads GAGVSQSPSNKVTEKGKDVELRCDPISGHTALYWYRQSLGQGLEFLIYFQGNSAPDKSGLPSDRFSAERTGGSVSTLTIQRTQQEDSAVYLCASSLVLLLSYNEQFFGPGTRLTVL.

The V and J genes are TRBV27 and TRBJ2-2; 8 bases match TRBD1. The CDR3 runs to 16 residues. Germline V lookup: CDR1 MNHEY, CDR2 SMNVEV (reference sequence). J was trimmed by 6 bases and V by 1 base; bases with no gene match: 7. The CDR3 here is CASSLYQGATAGELFF. The CDR3, as DNA: TGTGCCAGCAGTTTATACCAGGGGGCGACCGCCGGGGAGCTGTTTTTT.

This clonotype was counted between two and nine times. This chain uses TRBV15 with TRBJ2-3, with D perhaps TRBD2 (5 bases). CDR1 and CDR2 (germline): LNHNV, YYDKDF (reference sequence). This CDR3 is 18 amino acids long. The V gene lost 1 base and the J gene lost 0 bases, with 17 bases spanning the gap. The CDR3, as DNA: TGTGCCACCAGCAGAGTTGCCGGGTACGCTAGCAGCACAGATACGCAGTATTTT. Translation: CATSRVAGYASSTDTQYF.

This clonotype was seen more than once but under ten times. J is TRBJ2-5 and V is TRBV4-2; a weak D match, TRBD1 (7 bases). Germline CDR1 is LGHNA and CDR2 is YNFKEQ. Trimming shortened V by 0 bases and J by 0 bases, and 20 bases separated the two germline ends. The CDR3 spans 19 residues. This CDR3 reads CASSQDLVRGRGDQETQYF. CDR3 nucleotide sequence: TGTGCCAGCAGCCAAGATCTCGTAAGGGGCAGGGGGGACCAAGAGACCCAGTACTTC.

This clonotype came up many times. The rearrangement joins TRBV5-6 to TRBJ1-1, with a tentative D call TRBD1 (5 bases). Trimming left V 4 bases short and J 1 base short, with 8 bases between. The CDR3 is 13 residues long. CDR1 and CDR2 (germline): SGHDT, YYEEEE. The CDR3 here is CASSDSKNTEAFF. CDR3 in DNA: TGTGCCAGCAGCGACAGCAAGAACACTGAAGCTTTCTTT.

This clonotype occurred a few times. The chain couples TRBV7-6 to TRBJ1-6; D possibly corresponds to TRBD1 (5 bases). With 4 bases removed from V and 10 bases from J, the gap between germline ends came to 17 bases. The CDR3 loop spans 15 amino acids. From germline, CDR1 is SGHVS and CDR2 FNYEAQ. In DNA form, the CDR3 reads TGTGCCAGCAGCTCGGGGGGAGGGATCGACTCACCCCTCCACTTT. It specifies CASSSGGGIDSPLHF.